The 30 T cell receptor beta chains listed next were all sequenced from one sample in a study of T cell changes during pregnancy in multiple sclerosis. Some clones are missing from TCRdb's copy, which holds only in-frame ones; the method was immunoSEQ multiplex PCR. This table holds approximately 88,000 clones, 85% to 95% found once. Source: peripheral blood, taken in the first trimester of pregnancy. The source is a female donor with multiple sclerosis, enrolled in a pregnancy study.

This clone showed up just a few times. The CDR3 DNA reads as TGTGCCATCAGTGAGAGGGGCACGAACACCGGGGAGCTGTTTTTT. It is translated as CAISERGTNTGELFF. This chain uses TRBV10-3 with TRBJ2-2; possible D gene TRBD1, 5 bases. The CDR3 length is 15 residues. V lost 2 bases and J 0 bases, leaving 7 bases between the germline ends. Per the germline V gene, CDR1 is ENHRY and CDR2 is SYGVKD.

The chain carries TRBV7-9 and TRBJ2-1; TRBD2 matches 7 bases. This CDR3 is built from 16 residues. Per the germline V gene, CDR1 is SEHNR and CDR2 is FQNEAQ (reference sequence). Unmatched junction bases numbered 9, after V lost 5 bases and J lost 2 bases. Here the CDR3 reads CASSLSGTLTYNEQFF. The CDR3 DNA reads TGTGCCAGCAGCCTAAGCGGGACTTTAACCTACAATGAGCAGTTCTTC.

This clone was counted once. The CDR3 region has the DNA TGTGCCAGCAGCTCTTCCGGGACACCTACTGAAGCTTTCTTT. Translation: CASSSSGTPTEAFF. The chain couples TRBV5-4 to TRBJ1-1, with D possibly TRBD1 on 6 matching bases. Between the trimmed V and J ends, which lost 3 bases and 5 bases, there was a span of 14 bases. The CDR3 loop spans 14 amino acids. CDR1 and CDR2 from the germline V gene are SGHNT and YYREEE (reference sequence).

The chain carries TRBV28 and TRBJ2-3; TRBD2 is a possible D gene (6 bases). This CDR3 is 18 amino acids long. Trimming removed 1 base from V and 2 bases from J, with 19 bases in between. The germline gives CDR1 MDHEN, CDR2 SYDVKM. The CDR3 sequence: CASSLYGGGLTPTDTQYF. The CDR3 DNA is TGTGCCAGCAGTTTATACGGGGGTGGGCTAACCCCCACAGATACGCAGTATTTT.

The J gene is TRBJ1-1, the V gene TRBV6-1, with 10 bases matching TRBD1. With V trimmed by 6 bases and J by 12 bases, 7 bases remained unmatched. Germline V lookup: CDR1 MNHNS, CDR2 SASEGT. CDR3 size: 12 residues. The CDR3 sequence: CASREDRGISFF. CDR3 in DNA: TGTGCCAGCAGGGAGGACAGGGGGATATCTTTCTTT.

V gene TRBV6-6 combines with J gene TRBJ1-1; D not certain. V lost 4 bases, J lost 6 bases, and 9 bases lay in between. Germline V CDR1 and CDR2: MNHNY, SVGAGI (reference sequence). This CDR3 contains 12 residues. CDR3 in amino acids: CASSFVTAEAFF. The CDR3 DNA reads TGTGCCAGCAGTTTTGTTACGGCTGAAGCTTTCTTT.

This chain links TRBV4-2 with TRBJ2-3; weak D call: TRBD2 (5 bases). V lost 1 base, J lost 0 bases, and 17 bases lay in between. The CDR3 is 18 amino acids. The germline gives CDR1 LGHNA, CDR2 YNFKEQ. The CDR3 loop is CASSQVLQLGASTDTQYF. For the CDR3, the DNA is TGTGCCAGCAGCCAAGTCCTCCAACTAGGTGCTAGCACAGATACGCAGTATTTT.

The chain couples TRBV27 to TRBJ1-5; D perhaps matches TRBD1 (5 bases). Trimming pared 6 bases from V and 4 bases from J, leaving 10 bases between. The length of the CDR3 is 13 residues. Germline CDR1 reads MNHEY; CDR2 reads SMNVEV (reference sequence). As DNA, the CDR3 is TGTGCCAGCAGCAGGACACCGAATCAGCCCCAGCATTTT. This codes for CASSRTPNQPQHF.

CDR3 sequence reads: CASSTGTGAYEQYF. CDR3 nucleotides: TGCGCCAGCAGCACCGGGACAGGGGCGTACGAGCAGTACTTC. This chain joins TRBV4-1 and TRBJ2-7; TRBD1 aligns across 10 bases. V gave up 5 bases and J gave up 4 bases; unmatched junction bases: 5. The CDR3 loop spans 14 amino acids. Looked up from germline, CDR1 is MGHRA and CDR2 is YSYEKL.

The J gene is TRBJ1-1, the V gene TRBV6-5, with 9 bases that match TRBD1. The germline gives CDR1 MNHEY, CDR2 SVGAGI. Germline trimming cut 5 bases from V and 8 bases from J; bases unmatched to any gene: 3. This CDR3 is 12 amino acids long. CDR3: CASSRTGEEAFF. CDR3 coding DNA: TGTGCCAGCAGTAGGACAGGGGAAGAAGCTTTCTTT.

The chain is built from TRBV11-2 and TRBJ1-2; no firm D call. Looked up from germline, CDR1 is SGHAT and CDR2 is FQNNGV. The CDR3 covers 16 residues. Trimming took 2 bases from V and 4 from J, leaving 17 bases between them. CDR3 region: CASSLIPLSQIYGYTF. CDR3 DNA: TGTGCCAGCAGCTTAATACCCCTGAGCCAAATCTATGGCTACACCTTC.

The rearrangement joins TRBV5-1 to TRBJ2-2; D unclear. This CDR3 is built from 16 residues. Germline CDR1 reads SGHRS; CDR2 reads YFSETQ. The V end was cut by 0 bases, the J end by 0 bases, with 9 bases between. CDR3 residues: CASSLDVRSNTGELFF. Here the CDR3 DNA reads TGCGCCAGCAGCTTGGACGTTCGGTCGAACACCGGGGAGCTGTTTTTT.

The rearrangement uses TRBV7-9 and TRBJ1-2, with no clear D. This CDR3 region has 14 residues. Germline V gene sequence: CDR1 SEHNR, CDR2 FQNEAQ (reference sequence). Trimming cost V 4 bases and J 8 bases, with 17 bases left between them. As DNA, the CDR3 is TGTGCCAGCAGCTCTGACACCAGTAGAGTGGGCTACACCTTC. It encodes CASSSDTSRVGYTF.

This clone was seen only once. CDR3 protein: CASEKAGEQYF. Written as DNA, the CDR3 is TGTGCCAGCGAGAAGGCAGGCGAGCAGTACTTC. This chain uses TRBV7-9 with TRBJ2-7; D gene unclear. Germline CDR1 reads SEHNR; CDR2 reads FQNEAQ (reference sequence). V shed 8 bases and J shed 6 bases, with 11 bases lying between them. The CDR3 loop spans 11 amino acids.

V gene TRBV9 combines with J gene TRBJ2-7; 7 bases are shared with TRBD1. Germline CDR1 reads SGDLS; CDR2 reads YYNGEE. The length of the CDR3 is 15 residues. V gave up 3 bases and J gave up 0 bases; unmatched junction bases: 6. CDR3: CASSETGDSSYEQYF. The CDR3 DNA is TGTGCCAGCAGCGAAACAGGGGACAGCTCCTACGAGCAGTACTTC.

CDR3 in amino acids: CASSLDMNTEAFF. CDR3 sequence (DNA): TGCGCCAGCAGCTTGGATATGAACACTGAAGCTTTCTTT. J is TRBJ1-1 and V is TRBV5-1; D is uncertain. Trimming shortened V by 0 bases and J by 0 bases, and 3 bases separated the two germline ends. The V gene's germline CDR1 is SGHRS and CDR2 YFSETQ. The CDR3 loop spans 13 amino acids.

The chain employs TRBV27 and TRBJ2-7; 7 nucleotides line up with TRBD2. There are 15 residues in the CDR3. V trimming: 7 bases; J trimming: 3 bases; junction bases outside the gene matches: 12. Germline CDR1 and CDR2: MNHEY and SMNVEV (reference sequence). The CDR3 DNA is TGTGCCAGCATGCCCCGGGGGAGGGGAATCTACGAGCAGTACTTC. Its protein is CASMPRGRGIYEQYF.

V gene TRBV7-6 combines with J gene TRBJ2-2, with 8 bases lining up with TRBD1. Germline V CDR1 and CDR2: SGHVS, FNYEAQ. The CDR3 has 15 amino acids. Trimming took 5 bases from V and 4 from J; bases not matched to a gene: 6. CDR3 amino acids: CASSGGQGSTGELFF. The CDR3 DNA sequence: TGTGCCAGCAGCGGAGGACAGGGCAGCACCGGGGAGCTGTTTTTT.

The chain uses TRBV4-2 and TRBJ2-3, with 8 bases that match TRBD1. CDR1 is LGHNA, CDR2 YNFKEQ, per germline. This CDR3 contains 15 residues. V dropped 0 bases and J dropped 6; count of bases not matched to a gene: 5. The CDR3 protein is CASSQEQGQEDTQYF. In DNA, the CDR3 is TGTGCCAGCAGCCAAGAACAGGGACAGGAGGATACGCAGTATTTT.

This clone is a singleton in its sample. The CDR3 reads CASSTPGLDNEQFF. CDR3 in DNA: TGTGCCAGTAGTACCCCGGGACTTGACAATGAGCAGTTCTTC. The chain has TRBV19 and TRBJ2-1; maybe TRBD2 (6 bases). CDR3 length: 14 residues. The germline CDR1 and CDR2 sequences are LNHDA and SQIVND (reference sequence). The V and J ends lost 4 bases and 5 bases respectively, with 12 bases between them.

This chain connects TRBV7-8 to TRBJ2-5, with D unclear. From germline, CDR1 is SGHVS and CDR2 FQNEAQ. V lost 2 bases and J 1 base, leaving 5 bases between the germline ends. CDR3 length: 13 amino acids. CDR3 sequence: CASSLMAQETQYF. The CDR3 DNA follows: TGTGCCAGCAGCTTAATGGCCCAAGAGACCCAGTACTTC.

The chain employs TRBV7-2 and TRBJ1-5; TRBD1 aligns across 8 bases. The germline CDR1 and CDR2 sequences are SGHTA and FQGNSA. Unmatched junction bases numbered 4, after V lost 3 bases and J lost 3 bases. The CDR3 has 15 amino acids. CDR3 sequence: CASSFSGGVNQPQHF. CDR3 coding DNA: TGTGCCAGCAGCTTCTCAGGGGGCGTCAATCAGCCCCAGCATTTT.

The CDR3 nucleotides are TGTGCCAGCTCGACTAGCGGGGTATTGGACGAGCAGTACTTC. This translates into CASSTSGVLDEQYF. The chain has TRBV2 and TRBJ2-7; 11 nucleotides agree with TRBD2. Germline V gene lookup returns CDR1 SNHLY and CDR2 FYNNEI. The CDR3 is 14 amino acids. V was clipped by 8 bases and J by 5 bases; unmatched bases: 8.

The gene calls are TRBV7-6 and TRBJ2-3; a possible D gene is TRBD1 (6 bases). The CDR3 contains 17 residues. Trimming took off 4 bases at V and 4 bases at J, with 21 bases between the two ends. Looked up from germline, CDR1 is SGHVS and CDR2 is FNYEAQ. The DNA of the CDR3 is TGTGCCAGCAGCTCCCGCCCGGCCAGGGGAATTCCAGATACGCAGTATTTT. Residues: CASSSRPARGIPDTQYF.

The rearrangement uses TRBV4-2 and TRBJ2-4; D unclear. Germline-derived CDR1 and CDR2 are LGHNA and YNFKEQ. The CDR3 contains 13 residues. V was shortened by 1 base and J by 6 bases, with 7 bases between the two germline ends. Here the CDR3 reads CASSQVLGNIQYF. The CDR3 DNA is TGTGCCAGCAGCCAAGTTCTAGGAAACATTCAGTACTTC.

With regard to this clone: A junction boundary mismatches the germline segment, possibly from a read error. CDR3 nucleotides: TGTGCCAGCAGCTTGGATCGGGAGAGCCAGTACTTC. Amino acids: CASSLDRESQYF. The V and J genes are TRBV5-8 and TRBJ2-5; D possibly corresponds to TRBD2 (6 bases). This CDR3 comprises 12 residues. Per germline, CDR1 SGHTS and CDR2 YDEGEE.

The chain recombines TRBV27 with TRBJ2-7, with D maybe TRBD1 (5 bases). Germline-derived CDR1 and CDR2 are MNHEY and SMNVEV (reference sequence). The CDR3 length is 13 residues. The germline V and J ends were trimmed by 7 bases and 10 bases, with 20 bases remaining between them. CDR3 region: CASKTGELRVQYF. The CDR3 DNA follows: TGTGCCAGCAAAACAGGAGAACTACGAGTTCAGTACTTC.

The chain is built from TRBV13 and TRBJ2-1; TRBD2 matches 13 bases. There are 15 residues in the CDR3. Germline V gives CDR1 PRHDT, CDR2 FYEKMQ (reference sequence). Germline trimming cut 3 bases from V and 10 bases from J; bases unmatched to any gene: 6. CDR3 in amino acids: CASSFPGTSGAEQFF. The CDR3 bases are TGTGCCAGCAGCTTCCCTGGGACTAGCGGGGCAGAGCAGTTCTTC.

A single count supports this clone. The V call is TRBV6-1, the J call TRBJ1-4, with 7 bases fitting TRBD1. Germline V gene lookup returns CDR1 MNHNS and CDR2 SASEGT. This CDR3 contains 16 residues. V gave up 4 bases and J gave up 5 bases; unmatched junction bases: 10. The CDR3 sequence is CASSVDLQGLNEKLFF. The DNA of the CDR3 is TGTGCCAGCAGTGTTGACCTACAGGGGCTGAATGAAAAACTGTTTTTT.

CDR3 sequence (DNA): TGCGCCAGCAGCGCCTGGGACACTCAGGATAACTATGGCTACACCTTC. Translated: CASSAWDTQDNYGYTF. The V call is TRBV5-1, the J call TRBJ1-2; tentatively, D is TRBD1 (6 bases). The germline V gene has CDR1 SGHRS and CDR2 YFSETQ. V lost 4 bases, J lost 1 base, and 17 bases lay in between. The CDR3 is 16 amino acids.